These T cell receptor beta chains were read from a single sample in a study of blood T cells in healthy people across ages. In TCRdb, the 5' RACE reads were re-called with MiXCR into one record per CDR3 protein. The top ten clones hold 17% of a sample with some 900,000 distinct CDR3 sequences, under 35% of them seen once. The source material was blood. These receptors were taken from a woman older than 75 in good health. CDR3s leave out the opening cysteine and the closing phenylalanine or tryptophan. Each record gives: J gene, V gene, CDR3 protein.

TRBJ1-1 TRBV6-5 ASRKKGHSNTEAF
TRBJ2-2 TRBV7-2 ASSLVRGGARTGELF
TRBJ2-3 TRBV12-3/TRBV12-4 ASSYLRIEGGDTQY
TRBJ2-7 TRBV12-3/TRBV12-4 ASSSHRDTVYEQY
TRBJ1-6 TRBV25-1 ASSEGREDSPLH
TRBJ2-7 TRBV5-5 ASSLDAGQGDYEQY
. TRBV29-1 GGGPGNEQY
TRBJ2-7 TRBV21-1 ASSGRQCSYEQY
TRBJ2-7 TRBV12-3/TRBV12-4 ASSLGGIYEQY
TRBJ2-5 TRBV6-2/TRBV6-3 ASSDFFDGGQETQY
TRBJ1-2 TRBV20-1 SAWDILNYGYT
TRBJ1-2 TRBV29-1 SVSNTGYDGCT
TRBJ2-7 TRBV6-6 ASRSTGYVDEQY
TRBJ2-1 TRBV5-4 ASSPLAGGPVNEQF
TRBJ1-5 TRBV10-3 AIADQEQGLQPQH
TRBJ2-1 TRBV11-1 ASSCDRGTYNEQF
TRBJ2-3 TRBV4-3 ASSQDRLAGGDTQY
TRBJ2-5 TRBV5-1 ASRAPVGPQRTQETQY
TRBJ2-3 TRBV4-3 ASSQDSYRGTDTQY
TRBJ2-6 TRBV7-2 ASSLGGFGANVLT
TRBJ1-6 TRBV6-2/TRBV6-3 ASSYSISGSFYNSPLH
TRBJ1-1 TRBV24-1 ATSSSSREAF
TRBJ1-2 TRBV7-2 ASSLASQGALYGYT
TRBJ2-5 TRBV3-1 ASSLTSGTVGTQY
TRBJ2-2 TRBV7-2 ASSFATGNTGELF
TRBJ1-2 TRBV12-3/TRBV12-4 ASSLEGRGTYGYT
TRBJ2-1 TRBV20-1 SARSSGGHNEQF
TRBJ2-5 TRBV4-1 ASSQARMGSAQETQY
TRBJ2-3 TRBV3-1 ASSQRTARNTQY
TRBJ2-7 TRBV29-1 SVEGRFSGSTYEQY
TRBJ2-2 TRBV6-6 ASSYAGYTGELF
TRBJ2-5 TRBV12-3/TRBV12-4 ASSLGRDSSETQY
TRBJ2-7 TRBV5-1 ASSLDDYEQY
TRBJ2-3 TRBV20-1 SAKPAAAGGPKDPQY
TRBJ1-1 TRBV9 ASSGRGSGNTEAF
TRBJ2-5 TRBV5-1 ASSSLTSGGTGETQY
TRBJ2-3 TRBV7-2 ASSLDNRDTQY
TRBJ2-1 TRBV11-2 ASSDPGLAGLEQF
TRBJ2-7 TRBV20-1 SARGGDTSSYEQY
TRBJ2-2 TRBV20-1 SARDMGGGPRELF